The clone carrying this T cell receptor beta chain has just a few counts. Its antigen is not identified. This specimen belongs to a study of cytomegalovirus exposure and HLA in healthy donors. On the study more broadly: Within the Caucasian-associated ancestry cluster were around 81% of the roughly 430 genotyped donors.

Per the germline V gene, CDR1 is MDHEN and CDR2 is SYDVKM. The CDR3 totals 13 residues. With 9 bases removed from V and 5 bases from J, the gap between germline ends came to 14 bases. The PCR used 60 Vbeta and 13 Jbeta primers. The assay was immunoSEQ multiplex PCR, and TCRdb's table has in-frame clones only and misses some. The sample lists approximately 100,000 clones; just under 75% were seen once. Study results and limitations: In a later analysis, at a false discovery rate of 0.05, under 20,000 TCR beta sequences were associated with HLA alleles.

Sequencing was carried out using PBMCs. The clonotype originates from a human donor in good health. The chain recombines TRBV28 with TRBJ1-5; weak D call: TRBD1 (5 bases). CDR3 sequence reads: CASSRGTYQPQHF. For the CDR3, the DNA is TGTGCCAGTTCTAGGGGAACATATCAGCCCCAGCATTTT. Combining the CDR3 with reference TRBV28 and TRBJ1-5 gives the whole variable domain DVKVTQSSRYLVKRTGEKVFLECVQDMDHENMFWYRQDPGLGLRLIYFSYDVKMKEKGDIPEGYSVSREKKERFSLILESASTNQTSMYLCASSRGTYQPQHFGDGTRLSIL.